This record covers a single TCR beta chain. This sample stems from a study of blood T cell repertoires in COVID-19. Study background: Donors in the United States, Italy and Spain gave samples during acute or convalescent COVID-19. The analysed material was cDNA or gDNA that came from T cells, B-cell-depleted T cells, or PBMCs.

Donors were grouped by their self-reported clinical history. Per the original methods: Counts of nucleated cells, estimated from reference gene primer amplification, were obtained. Assay used: immunoSEQ multiplex PCR; TCRdb lists only in-frame clones, some missing. The V and J calls and clone size were taken over from that table, and D and trimming were inferred from the DNA. The sample shows over 250,000 clones, about nine tenths of them seen only once. The J segment lost 6 bases and the V segment lost 1 base, leaving 13 bases of the junction unmatched. This CDR3 contains 17 residues. CDR1 and CDR2 (germline): LGHNA, YNFKEQ.

The source material was PBMCs or T cells enriched from blood (not recorded which). The chain combines TRBV4-2 with TRBJ1-2; 8 bases match TRBD1. This receptor was obtained from a woman younger than 35 who had recovered from COVID-19. The DNA of the CDR3 is TGTGCCAGCAGCCAAGCTCCCTCGGACAGGGAGAAGGATGGCTACACCTTC. This gives the protein CASSQAPSDREKDGYTF.